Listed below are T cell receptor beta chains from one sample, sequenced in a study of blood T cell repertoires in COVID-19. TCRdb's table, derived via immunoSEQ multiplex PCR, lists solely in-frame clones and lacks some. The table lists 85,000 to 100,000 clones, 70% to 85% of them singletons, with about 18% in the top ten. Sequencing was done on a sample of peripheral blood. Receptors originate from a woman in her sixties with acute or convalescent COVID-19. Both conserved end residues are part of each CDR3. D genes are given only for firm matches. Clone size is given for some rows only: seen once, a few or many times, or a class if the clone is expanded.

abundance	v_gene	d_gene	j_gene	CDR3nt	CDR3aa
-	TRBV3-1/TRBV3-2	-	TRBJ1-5	TGTGCCAGCAGCCAAGTTCTGCGGGGTGATAGCAATCAGCCCCAGCATTTT	CASSQVLRGDSNQPQHF
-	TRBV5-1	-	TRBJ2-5	TGCGCCAGCAGCTTGGTTCCAGGGCAATCAGAGACCCAGTACTTC	CASSLVPGQSETQYF
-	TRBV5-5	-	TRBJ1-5	TGTGCCAGCAGCTTGGATGGGGGAGGGAATCAGCCCCAGCATTTT	CASSLDGGGNQPQHF
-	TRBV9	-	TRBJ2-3	TGTGCCAGCAGCGTAAGTGGGATCCGGGGGGATACGCAGTATTTT	CASSVSGIRGDTQYF
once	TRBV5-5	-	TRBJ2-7	TGTGCCAGCGAGGGGGTTTACGAGCAGTACTTC	CASEGVYEQYF
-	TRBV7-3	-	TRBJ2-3	TGTGCCAGCAGCTTGCTAGGGGTCACAGATACGCAGTATTTT	CASSLLGVTDTQYF
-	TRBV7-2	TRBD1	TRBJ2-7	TGTGCCAGCAGCCCCACCCCAGGGGGCGAGCAGTACTTC	CASSPTPGGEQYF
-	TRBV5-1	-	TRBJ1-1	TGCGCCAGCGGGCAAGGGGGGGCGCGGAACACTGAAGCTTTCTTT	CASGQGGARNTEAFF
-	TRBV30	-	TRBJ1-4	TGTGCCTTCGGATTACTTCCCGGGGAAAAACTGTTTTTT	CAFGLLPGEKLFF
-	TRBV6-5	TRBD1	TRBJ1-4	TGTGCCAGCAGTTACTTTTGGACAGGGAGGGAAAAACTGTTTTTT	CASSYFWTGREKLFF
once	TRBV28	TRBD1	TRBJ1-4	TGTGCCAGCAGCCCACCGGGAGGGGGCAGGGAAAAACTGTTTTTT	CASSPPGGGREKLFF
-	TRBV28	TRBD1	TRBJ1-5	TGTGCCAGCAGCCTCGGGACAGCAAGTCAGCCCCAGCATTTT	CASSLGTASQPQHF
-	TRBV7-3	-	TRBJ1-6	TGTGCCAGCAGCCCCGCGGCGGGGGATTCACCCCTCCACTTT	CASSPAAGDSPLHF
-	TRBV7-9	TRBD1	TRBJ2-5	TGTGCCAGCAGCTTAGGACAGGGGGCAAGCCAAGAGACCCAGTACTTC	CASSLGQGASQETQYF
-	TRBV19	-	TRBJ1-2	TGTGCCAGTAGTGGCGGCGGTAACTATGGCTACACCTTC	CASSGGGNYGYTF
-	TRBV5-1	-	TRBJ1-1	TGCGCCAGCAGCTTTGGGGCGGGGGACACTGAAGCTTTCTTT	CASSFGAGDTEAFF
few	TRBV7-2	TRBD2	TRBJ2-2	TGTGCCAGCAGCAACGGGGGGGCCAACACCGGGGAGCTGTTTTTT	CASSNGGANTGELFF
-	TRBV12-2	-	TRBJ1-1	TGTGCAAGTCGAGGGGTAGCAGGGTTACCCCAGAACACTGAAGCTTTCTTT	CASRGVAGLPQNTEAFF
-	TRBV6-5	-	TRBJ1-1	TGTGCCAGCAGTTACGTGAGGGGGACTGAAGCTTTCTTT	CASSYVRGTEAFF
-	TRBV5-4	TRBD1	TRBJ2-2	TGTGCCAGCAGCTACCCGACAGGGTTGTCGGCCGGGGAGCTGTTTTTT	CASSYPTGLSAGELFF
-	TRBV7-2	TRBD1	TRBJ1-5	TGTGCCAGCAACCGACAGGGGCAGCCCCAGCATTTT	CASNRQGQPQHF
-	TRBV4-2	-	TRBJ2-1	TGTGCCAGCAGCCAACTAGCCCACAATGAGCAGTTCTTC	CASSQLAHNEQFF
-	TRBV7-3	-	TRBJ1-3	TGTGCCAGCAGCCCCGGTTCTGGAAACACCATATATTTT	CASSPGSGNTIYF
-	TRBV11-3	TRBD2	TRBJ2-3	TGTGCCAGCAGCCCGAGGACTAGCGGGGACCTTAGCACAGATACGCAGTATTTT	CASSPRTSGDLSTDTQYF
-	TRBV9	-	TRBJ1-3	TGTGCCAGCAGCACCCGACAGGAAAGCTCTGGAAACACCATATATTTT	CASSTRQESSGNTIYF
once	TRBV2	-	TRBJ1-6	TGTGCCAGCAGGGGGCTACGAATTGATTCACCCCTCCACTTT	CASRGLRIDSPLHF
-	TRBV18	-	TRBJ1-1	TGTGCCAGCTCACAGGGGTTTTTCACTGAAGCTTTCTTT	CASSQGFFTEAFF
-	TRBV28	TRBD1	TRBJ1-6	TGTGCCAGCAGCGCCCCACAGGGGGAGAATTCACCCCTCCACTTT	CASSAPQGENSPLHF
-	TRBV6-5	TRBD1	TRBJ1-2	TGTGCCAGCAGCCCCGACAGGGCAGGGGGCTACACCTTC	CASSPDRAGGYTF
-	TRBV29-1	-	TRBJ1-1	TGCAGCGGCAGGTGGGACACTGAAGCTTTCTTT	CSGRWDTEAFF
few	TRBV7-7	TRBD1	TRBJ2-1	TGTGCCAGCACCCCGTCAGAGCTCGGGACAGGGTGGAACAATGAGCAGTTCTTC	CASTPSELGTGWNNEQFF